Listed below are T cell receptor beta chains from one sample, sequenced in a study of cytomegalovirus exposure and HLA in healthy donors. Using immunoSEQ multiplex PCR, the repertoire was profiled, and TCRdb retains in-frame clones only, with some absent. The sample carries 150,000 to 160,000 clones, over 70% recorded once. The sequenced material came from PBMCs. These receptor sequences come from a man between 25 and 39 years old in good health and CMV-seropositive. CDR3s include the opening cysteine and the closing phenylalanine or tryptophan. A D gene is named only where the DNA matches it firmly. Clone size, where shown, is once, few, many, or a class for clones that have expanded.

d_gene: TRBD2; abundance: once; v_gene: TRBV9; j_gene: TRBJ2-7; CDR3aa: CASSVGGGSSSYEQYF; CDR3nt: TGTGCCAGCAGCGTAGGTGGCGGGAGCAGCTCCTACGAGCAGTACTTC
d_gene: NA; abundance: few; v_gene: TRBV28; j_gene: TRBJ2-3; CDR3aa: CASSRLGSTDTQYF; CDR3nt: TGTGCCAGCAGTCGCCTAGGTAGCACAGATACGCAGTATTTT
d_gene: TRBD1; abundance: NA; v_gene: TRBV5-4; j_gene: TRBJ2-7; CDR3aa: CASSLGTGPYEQYF; CDR3nt: TGTGCCAGCAGCTTGGGGACAGGACCCTACGAGCAGTACTTC
d_gene: TRBD2; abundance: NA; v_gene: TRBV5-6; j_gene: TRBJ2-5; CDR3aa: CASRGAGGEETQYF; CDR3nt: TGTGCCAGCAGAGGGGCCGGGGGGGAAGAGACCCAGTACTTC
d_gene: TRBD2; abundance: NA; v_gene: TRBV28; j_gene: TRBJ2-7; CDR3aa: CASGTSGNYEQYF; CDR3nt: TGTGCCAGCGGGACTAGCGGGAACTACGAGCAGTACTTC
d_gene: TRBD1; abundance: NA; v_gene: TRBV4-2; j_gene: TRBJ2-7; CDR3aa: CASSFRQGYEQYF; CDR3nt: TGTGCCAGCAGCTTTCGACAGGGCTACGAGCAGTACTTC
d_gene: NA; abundance: once; v_gene: TRBV28; j_gene: TRBJ1-1; CDR3aa: CASYITANTEAFF; CDR3nt: TGTGCCAGCTACATTACAGCGAACACTGAAGCTTTCTTT
d_gene: NA; abundance: NA; v_gene: TRBV7-9; j_gene: TRBJ2-5; CDR3aa: CASSLRQVQETQYF; CDR3nt: TGTGCCAGCAGCCTCAGACAGGTCCAAGAGACCCAGTACTTC
d_gene: NA; abundance: NA; v_gene: TRBV4-1; j_gene: TRBJ2-6; CDR3aa: CASSQTGTGANVLTF; CDR3nt: TGCGCCAGCAGCCAAACAGGGACTGGGGCCAACGTCCTGACTTTC
d_gene: TRBD2; abundance: NA; v_gene: TRBV7-6; j_gene: TRBJ2-7; CDR3aa: CASSWGESGTSYEQYF; CDR3nt: TGTGCCAGCAGCTGGGGGGAAAGCGGGACCTCCTACGAGCAGTACTTC
d_gene: NA; abundance: NA; v_gene: TRBV4-2; j_gene: TRBJ1-5; CDR3aa: CASSQEGDNQPQHF; CDR3nt: TGTGCCAGCAGCCAGGAAGGGGACAATCAGCCCCAGCATTTT
d_gene: TRBD1; abundance: NA; v_gene: TRBV7-8; j_gene: TRBJ2-7; CDR3aa: CASSLRAGQGNDEQYF; CDR3nt: TGTGCCAGCAGCTTGCGGGCGGGACAGGGGAACGACGAGCAGTACTTC
d_gene: NA; abundance: NA; v_gene: TRBV28; j_gene: TRBJ1-3; CDR3aa: CASTPPDKGNTIYF; CDR3nt: TGTGCCAGCACCCCCCCGGACAAAGGAAACACCATATATTTT
d_gene: NA; abundance: NA; v_gene: TRBV11-2; j_gene: TRBJ2-3; CDR3aa: CASSLGQDTQYF; CDR3nt: TGTGCCAGCAGCTTAGGACAGGATACGCAGTATTTT
d_gene: TRBD2; abundance: NA; v_gene: TRBV7-2; j_gene: TRBJ2-3; CDR3aa: CASSLDTTSGRGTQYF; CDR3nt: TGTGCCAGCAGCTTGGATACCACTAGCGGGAGGGGGACGCAGTATTTT
d_gene: TRBD2; abundance: NA; v_gene: TRBV5-1; j_gene: TRBJ2-1; CDR3aa: CASSPLAGIYNEQFF; CDR3nt: TGCGCCAGCAGCCCGTTAGCGGGAATCTACAATGAGCAGTTCTTC
d_gene: TRBD1; abundance: NA; v_gene: TRBV6-1; j_gene: TRBJ2-3; CDR3aa: CASGPGQGVSDTQYF; CDR3nt: TGTGCCAGCGGTCCGGGACAGGGGGTCTCAGATACGCAGTATTTT
d_gene: NA; abundance: once; v_gene: TRBV7-9; j_gene: TRBJ2-5; CDR3aa: CASSWKRRGETQYF; CDR3nt: TGTGCCAGCAGCTGGAAACGCAGGGGAGAGACCCAGTACTTC
d_gene: TRBD2; abundance: few; v_gene: TRBV29-1; j_gene: TRBJ2-7; CDR3aa: CSAGLAGAEQYF; CDR3nt: TGCAGCGCGGGACTAGCGGGAGCTGAGCAGTACTTC
d_gene: TRBD1; abundance: NA; v_gene: TRBV27; j_gene: TRBJ2-1; CDR3aa: CASSFLDRGRVANEQFF; CDR3nt: TGTGCCAGCAGTTTCCTGGACAGGGGGCGCGTTGCCAATGAGCAGTTCTTC
d_gene: TRBD2; abundance: few; v_gene: TRBV11-3; j_gene: TRBJ2-1; CDR3aa: CASSLGTSGTSEQFF; CDR3nt: TGTGCCAGCAGCCTTGGGACTAGCGGGACCTCTGAGCAGTTCTTC
d_gene: NA; abundance: NA; v_gene: TRBV11-3; j_gene: TRBJ1-3; CDR3aa: CASSRTASGNTIYF; CDR3nt: TGTGCCAGCTCCCGGACAGCCTCTGGAAACACCATATATTTT
d_gene: NA; abundance: NA; v_gene: TRBV6-5; j_gene: TRBJ1-5; CDR3aa: CASSYAQGRTWPQHF; CDR3nt: TGTGCCAGCAGTTACGCTCAGGGCCGGACGTGGCCCCAGCATTTT
d_gene: NA; abundance: NA; v_gene: TRBV19; j_gene: TRBJ1-1; CDR3aa: CASRIAFGVGAEAFF; CDR3nt: TGTGCCAGTAGGATCGCGTTTGGGGTAGGGGCTGAAGCTTTCTTT
d_gene: TRBD2; abundance: NA; v_gene: TRBV6-1; j_gene: TRBJ2-3; CDR3aa: CASSPGAGGPDTQYF; CDR3nt: TGTGCCAGCAGCCCCGGAGCGGGAGGGCCAGATACGCAGTATTTT
d_gene: NA; abundance: NA; v_gene: TRBV18; j_gene: TRBJ1-2; CDR3aa: CASSPTGDNNNYGYTF; CDR3nt: TGTGCCAGCTCACCAACCGGGGACAACAATAACTATGGCTACACCTTC
d_gene: TRBD2; abundance: NA; v_gene: TRBV14; j_gene: TRBJ2-1; CDR3aa: CASSQDAGVAYNEQFF; CDR3nt: TGTGCCAGCAGCCAAGATGCGGGAGTCGCCTACAATGAGCAGTTCTTC
d_gene: NA; abundance: NA; v_gene: TRBV30; j_gene: TRBJ2-5; CDR3aa: CAWSVGAGVGETQYF; CDR3nt: TGTGCCTGGAGTGTAGGTGCGGGTGTGGGCGAGACCCAGTACTTC